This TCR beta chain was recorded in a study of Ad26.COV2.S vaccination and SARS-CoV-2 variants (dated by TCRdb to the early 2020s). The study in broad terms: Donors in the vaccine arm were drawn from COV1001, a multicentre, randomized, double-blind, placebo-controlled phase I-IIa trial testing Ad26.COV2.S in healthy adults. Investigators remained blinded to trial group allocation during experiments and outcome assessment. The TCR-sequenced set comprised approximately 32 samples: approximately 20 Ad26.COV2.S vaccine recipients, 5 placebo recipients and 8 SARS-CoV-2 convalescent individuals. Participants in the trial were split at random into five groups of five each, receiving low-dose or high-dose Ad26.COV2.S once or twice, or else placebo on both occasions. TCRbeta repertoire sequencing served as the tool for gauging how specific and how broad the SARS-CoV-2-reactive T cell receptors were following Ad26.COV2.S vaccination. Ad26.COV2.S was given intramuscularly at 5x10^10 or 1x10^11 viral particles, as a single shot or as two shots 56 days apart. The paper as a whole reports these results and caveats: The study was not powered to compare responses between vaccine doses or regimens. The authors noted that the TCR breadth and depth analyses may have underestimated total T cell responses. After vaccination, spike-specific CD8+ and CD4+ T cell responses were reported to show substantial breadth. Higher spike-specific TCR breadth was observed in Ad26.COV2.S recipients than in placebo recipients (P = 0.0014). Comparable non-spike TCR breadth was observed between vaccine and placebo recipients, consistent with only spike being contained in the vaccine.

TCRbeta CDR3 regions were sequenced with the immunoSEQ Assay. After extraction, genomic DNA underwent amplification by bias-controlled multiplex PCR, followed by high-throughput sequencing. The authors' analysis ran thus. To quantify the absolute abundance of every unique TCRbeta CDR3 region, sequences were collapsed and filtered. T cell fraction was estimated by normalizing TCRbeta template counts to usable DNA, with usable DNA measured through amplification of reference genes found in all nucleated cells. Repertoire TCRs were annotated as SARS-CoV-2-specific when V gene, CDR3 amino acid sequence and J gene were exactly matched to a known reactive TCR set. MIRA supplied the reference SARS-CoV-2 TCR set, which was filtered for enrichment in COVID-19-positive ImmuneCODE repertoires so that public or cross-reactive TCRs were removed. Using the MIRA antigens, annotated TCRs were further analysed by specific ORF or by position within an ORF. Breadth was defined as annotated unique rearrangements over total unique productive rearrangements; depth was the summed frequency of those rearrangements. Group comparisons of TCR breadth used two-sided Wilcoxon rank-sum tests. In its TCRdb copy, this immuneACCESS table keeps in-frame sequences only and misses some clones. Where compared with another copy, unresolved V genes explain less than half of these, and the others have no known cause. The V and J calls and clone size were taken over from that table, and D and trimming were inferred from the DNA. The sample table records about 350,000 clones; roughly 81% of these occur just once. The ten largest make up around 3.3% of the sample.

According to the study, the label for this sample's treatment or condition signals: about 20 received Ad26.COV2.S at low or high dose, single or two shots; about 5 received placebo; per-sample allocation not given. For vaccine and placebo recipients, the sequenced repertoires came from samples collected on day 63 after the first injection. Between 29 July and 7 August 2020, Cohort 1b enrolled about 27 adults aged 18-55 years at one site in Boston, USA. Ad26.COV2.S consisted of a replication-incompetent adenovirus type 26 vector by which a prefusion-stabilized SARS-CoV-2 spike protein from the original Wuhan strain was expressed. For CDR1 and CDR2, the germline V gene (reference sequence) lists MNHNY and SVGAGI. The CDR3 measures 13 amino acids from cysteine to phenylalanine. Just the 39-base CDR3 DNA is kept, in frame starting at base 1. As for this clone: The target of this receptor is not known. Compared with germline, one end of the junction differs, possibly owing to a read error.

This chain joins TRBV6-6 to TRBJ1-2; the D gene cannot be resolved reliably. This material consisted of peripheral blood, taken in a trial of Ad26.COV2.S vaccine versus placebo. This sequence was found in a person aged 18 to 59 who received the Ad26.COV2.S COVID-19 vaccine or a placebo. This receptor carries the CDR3 CASSYNDPTGIEF. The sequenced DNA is TGTGCCAGCAGTTATAATGATCCAACGGGGATCGAGTTC.